A single sample gave rise to the 7 T cell receptor beta chains below, sequenced in a study of T cell responses to AZD1222 COVID-19 vaccine. Clones were read by immunoSEQ multiplex PCR, and TCRdb kept only the in-frame ones, dropping some. The sample carries about 140,000 clones, approximately 90% recorded once. Sequencing used peripheral blood, obtained on day 0 of AZD1222 vaccination. These receptors were taken from an adult in good health.

This chain connects TRBV6-4 to TRBJ1-1; 8 nucleotides match TRBD1. The junction had 8 bases not matched to a gene; V was cut back by 2 bases and J by 3 bases. The CDR3 totals 16 residues. Per germline, CDR1 MRHNA and CDR2 SNTAGT. In DNA form, the CDR3 reads TGTGCCAGCAGTGACCGGCAGGGGGCGAGTCACACTGAAGCTTTCTTT. Its translation: CASSDRQGASHTEAFF.

The chain couples TRBV6-5 to TRBJ2-7; 9 bases match TRBD1. The CDR3 loop spans 15 amino acids. Germline V lookup: CDR1 MNHEY, CDR2 SVGAGI. After removal of 4 bases from V and 2 bases from J, the junction contained 6 bases not matched to a gene. CDR3 sequence: CASSWGDRVTYEQYF. CDR3 nucleotides: TGTGCCAGCAGTTGGGGGGACAGGGTTACCTACGAGCAGTACTTC.

The chain recombines TRBV18 with TRBJ2-5; 9 bases are shared with TRBD1. Germline V lookup: CDR1 KGHSH, CDR2 LQKENI. The CDR3 has 14 amino acids. Trimming at V came to 5 bases and at J to 4 bases, leaving 5 bases not matched to a gene. CDR3: CASSGTGLLETQYF. As DNA, the CDR3 is TGTGCCAGCTCAGGGACAGGGTTGTTAGAGACCCAGTACTTC.

The chain is built from TRBV5-6 and TRBJ2-5; D gene uncertain. V lost 4 bases, J lost 3 bases, and 4 bases lay in between. The CDR3 covers 11 residues. Germline CDR1 is SGHDT and CDR2 is YYEEEE. The CDR3 coding sequence is TGTGCCAGCAGCAAAGAAGAGACCCAGTACTTC. It is translated as CASSKEETQYF. Drawing the rest from reference TRBV5-6 and TRBJ2-5, the complete variable domain is DAGVTQSPTHLIKTRGQQVTLRCSPKSGHDTVSWYQQALGQGPQFIFQYYEEEERQRGNFPDRFSGHQFPNYSSELNVNALLLGDSALYLCASSKEETQYFGPGTRLLVL.

This rearrangement joins TRBV5-1 to TRBJ2-3, with D perhaps TRBD1 or TRBD2 (7 bases each). Trimming left V 3 bases short and J 6 bases short, with 14 bases between. Germline V gene lookup returns CDR1 SGHRS and CDR2 YFSETQ. The CDR3 length is 14 residues. The CDR3 DNA is TGCGCCAGCAGCTCCCACAGGGGAGGGGATACGCAGTATTTT. Residues: CASSSHRGGDTQYF.

The chain is built from TRBV27 and TRBJ2-1; D gene unclear. Germline V CDR1 and CDR2: MNHEY, SMNVEV (reference sequence). The CDR3 has 14 residues. Trimming shortened V by 2 bases and J by 3 bases, and 8 bases separated the two germline ends. The CDR3 here is CASSLGSYYNEQFF. The CDR3 DNA reads TGTGCCAGCAGTTTAGGCAGCTACTACAATGAGCAGTTCTTC.

The chain joins TRBV7-2 to TRBJ2-7; 12 bases map to TRBD1. Germline V gene data show CDR1 as SGHTA and CDR2 as FQGNSA. The CDR3 consists of 16 residues. The junction had 9 bases not matched to a gene; V was cut back by 2 bases and J by 7 bases. For the CDR3, the DNA is TGTGCCAGCAGCTTACGAATGGGACAGGGGGCCTGGGAGCAGTACTTC. Its translation: CASSLRMGQGAWEQYF.